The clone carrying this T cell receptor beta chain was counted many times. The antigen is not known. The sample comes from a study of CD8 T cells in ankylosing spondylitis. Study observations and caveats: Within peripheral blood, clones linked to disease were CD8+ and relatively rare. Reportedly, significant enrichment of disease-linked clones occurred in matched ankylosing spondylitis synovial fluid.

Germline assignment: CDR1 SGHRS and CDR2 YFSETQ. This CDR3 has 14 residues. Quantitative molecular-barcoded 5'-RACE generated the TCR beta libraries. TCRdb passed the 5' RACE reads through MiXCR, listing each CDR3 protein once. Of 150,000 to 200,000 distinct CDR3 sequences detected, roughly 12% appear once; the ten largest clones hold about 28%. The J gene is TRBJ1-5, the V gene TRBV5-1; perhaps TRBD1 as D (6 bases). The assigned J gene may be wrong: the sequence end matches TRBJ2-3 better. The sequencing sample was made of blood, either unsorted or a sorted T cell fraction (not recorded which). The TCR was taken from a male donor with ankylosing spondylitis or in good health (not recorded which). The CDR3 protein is CASRQGLSNQPQYF. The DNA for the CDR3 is TGCGCCAGCAGACAGGGCTTGAGCAATCAGCCCCAGTATTTT.